This record covers a single T cell receptor (beta chain). The antigen remains unidentified. The sample originates from a study of shared clonotypes between healthy human individuals. About the research overall: With ages of 18 to 49, the donors were two women and three men. Notes on the study in general: Blood was the only sampled material, and tissue repertoires likely differ. Since donors were few, the genetic and exposure-history diversity represented was limited.

Researchers ran the assay at a deep level. Libraries were prepared by immunoSEQ multiplex PCR; TCRdb keeps only in-frame clonotypes and omits some of them. This sample has around 600,000 clones, with more than 95% found just once. J was trimmed by 6 bases and V by 5 bases; bases with no gene match: 10. The germline gives CDR1 SNHLY, CDR2 FYNNEI. This CDR3 is 16 amino acids long. The rearrangement joins TRBV2 to TRBJ2-7; 13 bases match TRBD2. The receptor comes from a woman aged 25 to 39 in good health. The sample comprised naive CD4+ T cells sorted from blood. Described subset: CD45RA+ positively selected. CDR3 in amino acids: CASSRLAGGGALEQYF. CDR3 in DNA: TGTGCCAGCAGTCGACTAGCGGGAGGAGGGGCTCTCGAGCAGTACTTC.